The rows below give T cell receptor beta chains drawn from one sample of a study of CD8 T cells in Susac syndrome. TCRdb re-called the immunoSEQ multiplex PCR reads with MiXCR, one entry per CDR3 protein. The table lists some 300,000 distinct CDR3 sequences, roughly 85% of them singletons. The source material was CD8+ T cells from PBMCs. The source of these receptors is a human donor with multiple sclerosis. Both conserved end residues are part of each CDR3. Fields, in order: D gene, V gene, J gene, clone size, CDR3 protein, CDR3 DNA. A D gene is named only where the DNA matches it firmly. Clone sizes are given selectively: once, few, many, or a class where the clone is expanded.

>NA|TRBV5-1|TRBJ2-1|NA
CASSLAPPGPVNNEQFF
TGCGCCAGCAGCTTGGCTCCCCCAGGGCCCGTCAACAATGAGCAGTTCTTC
>TRBD2|TRBV9|TRBJ2-1|NA
CASNSGGIGNEQFF
TGTGCCAGCAACAGCGGGGGAATCGGGAATGAGCAGTTCTTC
>NA|TRBV30|TRBJ2-1|NA
CAWSEGTLSYNEQFF
TGTGCCTGGAGTGAAGGGACTCTGTCCTACAATGAGCAGTTCTTC
>TRBD1|TRBV20-1|TRBJ2-7|once
CSAAPGQASSYEQYF
TGCAGTGCTGCCCCGGGACAGGCAAGCTCCTACGAGCAGTACTTC
>NA|TRBV19|TRBJ2-1|NA
CASSIGLAYYNEQFF
TGTGCCAGTAGTATAGGCCTAGCGTATTACAATGAGCAGTTCTTC
>TRBD2|TRBV27|TRBJ2-2|NA
CASTLLAGGNTGELFF
TGTGCCAGCACCTTACTAGCGGGAGGGAACACCGGGGAGCTGTTTTTT
>NA|TRBV28|TRBJ2-1|once
CASSSHPANYNEQFF
TGTGCCAGCAGTTCCCACCCAGCCAATTACAATGAGCAGTTCTTC
>NA|TRBV6-1|TRBJ1-5|NA
CASSLVRFSQPQHF
TGTGCCAGCAGTTTGGTCAGGTTCAGTCAGCCCCAGCATTTT
>TRBD1|TRBV7-9|TRBJ1-4|NA
CASSPPRQGVREKLFF
TGTGCCAGCAGCCCCCCCCGACAGGGGGTTCGTGAAAAACTGTTTTTT
>NA|TRBV27|TRBJ2-3|NA
CASSDQGYSTDTQYF
TGTGCCAGCAGCGACCAGGGGTACTCCACAGATACGCAGTATTTT
>NA|TRBV6-1|TRBJ2-7|NA
CASSFAGANEQYF
TGTGCCAGCAGTTTCGCAGGGGCCAACGAGCAGTACTTC
>TRBD2|TRBV30|TRBJ2-3|few
CAWSVGTSGADTQYF
TGTGCCTGGAGTGTCGGGACTAGCGGAGCAGATACGCAGTATTTT
>TRBD1|TRBV7-9|TRBJ1-4|NA
CASSKSTGAPEKLFF
TGTGCCAGCAGCAAATCGACAGGGGCCCCTGAAAAACTGTTTTTT
>TRBD1|TRBV23-1|TRBJ2-5|once
CASSQSFHDRGRPETQYF
TGCGCCAGCAGTCAATCGTTCCATGACAGGGGGCGGCCGGAGACCCAGTACTTC
>NA|TRBV27|TRBJ2-1|NA
CASSLSGPPYSYNEQFF
TGTGCCAGCAGTTTATCGGGACCACCCTACTCCTACAATGAGCAGTTCTTC
>NA|TRBV12-3/TRBV12-4|TRBJ2-1|NA
CASSLDRDLPGDEQFF
TGTGCCAGCAGTTTGGATAGGGACCTCCCAGGCGATGAGCAGTTCTTC
>NA|TRBV20-1|TRBJ2-7|NA
CSAWTGLSYEQYF
TGCAGTGCCTGGACGGGACTTTCCTACGAGCAGTACTTC
>TRBD1|TRBV12-3/TRBV12-4|TRBJ2-7|NA
CASTLTGGGYEQYF
TGTGCCAGCACTCTGACAGGGGGCGGATACGAGCAGTACTTC
>NA|TRBV19|TRBJ2-5|NA
CASSIRQGQETQYF
TGTGCCAGTAGTATTCGCCAGGGCCAAGAGACCCAGTACTTC
>TRBD1|TRBV4-3|TRBJ2-2|once
CASSPPSDRRGSTGELFF
TGCGCCAGCAGCCCTCCCTCGGACAGGAGAGGAAGCACCGGGGAGCTGTTTTTT
>NA|TRBV14|TRBJ2-1|NA
CASSPIRAPYNEQFF
TGTGCCAGCAGCCCAATCCGGGCCCCCTACAATGAGCAGTTCTTC
>NA|TRBV20-1|TRBJ2-3|NA
CSARADTQYF
TGCAGTGCTAGAGCTGATACGCAGTATTTT
>NA|TRBV6-5|TRBJ1-5|NA
CASSPERYSNQPQHF
TGTGCCAGCAGTCCCGAGCGGTATAGCAATCAGCCCCAGCATTTT
>NA|TRBV10-1|TRBJ1-1|NA
CASSEGEEGAFF
TGCGCCAGCAGTGAAGGGGAGGAGGGCGCTTTCTTT
>NA|TRBV6-5|TRBJ1-5|NA
CASSYTDRVSNQPQHF
TGTGCCAGCAGTTACACCGACAGAGTTAGCAATCAGCCCCAGCATTTT
>NA|TRBV20-1|TRBJ2-7|NA
CSARSVTDSSYEQYF
TGCAGTGCTAGAAGTGTAACGGACTCCTCCTACGAGCAGTACTTC
>NA|TRBV11-2|TRBJ1-3|NA
CASSFSPTNRDKSSGNTIYF
TGTGCCAGCAGCTTCTCACCAACCAACCGGGACAAGAGCTCTGGAAACACCATATATTTT
>NA|TRBV11-2|TRBJ2-3|NA
CASSRLQVADTQYF
TGTGCCAGCAGCAGGTTACAGGTTGCGGATACGCAGTATTTT
>NA|TRBV19|TRBJ2-7|once
CASSPGEGYEQYF
TGTGCCAGTAGTCCCGGCGAGGGATACGAGCAGTACTTC
>NA|TRBV20-1|TRBJ2-2|NA
CSARADLNTGELFF
TGCAGTGCTAGAGCCGACTTAAACACCGGGGAGCTGTTTTTT
>NA|TRBV12-3/TRBV12-4|TRBJ1-4|NA
CASSALDKPEGEKLFF
TGTGCCAGCAGTGCCCTGGATAAACCGGAGGGTGAAAAACTGTTTTTT
>NA|TRBV28|TRBJ2-7|NA
CASSVFLSGVKTYSSYEQYF
TGTGCCAGCAGTGTATTCCTCTCAGGGGTGAAAACATATAGCTCCTACGAGCAGTACTTC
>NA|TRBV2|TRBJ1-2|NA
CASSEHQFPNYGYTF
TGTGCCAGCAGTGAACACCAGTTCCCAAACTATGGCTACACCTTC
>NA|TRBV7-9|TRBJ2-3|once
CASSTRTAQAQYF
TGTGCCAGCAGCACCAGGACAGCCCAAGCGCAGTATTTT
>NA|TRBV20-1|TRBJ2-7|NA
CSAWGSGPQPYEQYF
TGCAGTGCTTGGGGGAGCGGACCCCAACCCTACGAGCAGTACTTC
>NA|TRBV20-1|TRBJ1-1|once
CSATGQMNTEAFF
TGCAGTGCTACCGGACAGATGAACACTGAAGCTTTCTTT
>TRBD2|TRBV27|TRBJ2-7|NA
CASSPGLAGNEQYF
TGTGCCAGCAGTCCGGGACTAGCGGGAAACGAGCAGTACTTC
>NA|TRBV12-3/TRBV12-4|TRBJ1-1|NA
CASSLGQGRGNTEAFF
TGTGCCAGCAGTTTAGGTCAGGGCAGGGGGAACACTGAAGCTTTCTTT
>TRBD2|TRBV6-5|TRBJ2-7|NA
CASSYSSPAGGSYEQYF
TGTGCCAGCAGTTACTCGAGTCCAGCGGGAGGTTCCTACGAGCAGTACTTC
>TRBD1|TRBV11-2|TRBJ2-7|NA
CASSLLRGQTYEQYF
TGTGCCAGCAGCTTATTGAGGGGACAGACCTACGAGCAGTACTTC
>TRBD1|TRBV28|TRBJ1-3|NA
CASSLLTGGGNTIYF
TGTGCCAGCAGTTTGTTGACAGGGGGCGGAAACACCATATATTTT
>TRBD1|TRBV7-9|TRBJ2-7|NA
CASSLEPGTVYEQYF
TGTGCCAGCAGCTTAGAGCCCGGGACAGTTTACGAGCAGTACTTC
>NA|TRBV6-2/TRBV6-3|TRBJ2-7|NA
CASSYGSWYEQYF
TGTGCCAGCAGTTACGGTTCTTGGTACGAGCAGTACTTC
>NA|TRBV7-2|TRBJ2-1|NA
CASSFKIRGNEQFF
TGTGCCAGCAGCTTTAAAATCCGTGGTAATGAGCAGTTCTTC
>NA|TRBV29-1|TRBJ2-1|NA
CSVGGGRSSYNEQFF
TGCAGCGTTGGTGGGGGCAGGAGCTCCTACAATGAGCAGTTCTTC
>NA|TRBV4-3|TRBJ2-7|once
CASSQYVGQSYEQYF
TGCGCCAGCAGCCAATACGTGGGACAATCCTACGAGCAGTACTTC
>NA|TRBV10-2|TRBJ2-7|NA
CASSGIEQYF
TGCGCCAGCTCTGGGATCGAGCAGTACTTC
>TRBD1|TRBV14|TRBJ2-7|NA
CASSEQDRGDYEQYF
TGTGCCAGCAGCGAACAGGACAGGGGGGACTACGAGCAGTACTTC
>TRBD2|TRBV4-1|TRBJ2-1|NA
CASSRAGAEDEQFF
TGCGCCAGCAGCCGTGCGGGAGCTGAGGATGAGCAGTTCTTC
>NA|TRBV19|TRBJ2-1|NA
CASRGSSTYNEQFF
TGTGCGAGTAGGGGGAGCAGCACCTACAATGAGCAGTTCTTC
>TRBD2|TRBV28|TRBJ2-1|NA
CASSASGIYNEQFF
TGTGCCAGCAGTGCTAGCGGGATCTACAATGAGCAGTTCTTC
>TRBD2|TRBV5-8|TRBJ2-7|NA
CASSLATGLAVYSYEQYF
TGTGCCAGCAGCTTGGCCACCGGGCTAGCGGTATACTCCTACGAGCAGTACTTC
>NA|TRBV27|TRBJ2-1|NA
CASSFLNEQFF
TGTGCCAGCAGTTTCCTCAATGAGCAGTTCTTC
>TRBD2|TRBV13|TRBJ2-5|NA
CASSSPGLGQETQYF
TGTGCCAGCAGCTCCCCTGGACTAGGCCAAGAGACCCAGTACTTC
>NA|TRBV7-9|TRBJ2-1|once
CASSSLSYNEQFF
TGTGCCAGCAGCTCTCTGAGTTACAATGAGCAGTTCTTC